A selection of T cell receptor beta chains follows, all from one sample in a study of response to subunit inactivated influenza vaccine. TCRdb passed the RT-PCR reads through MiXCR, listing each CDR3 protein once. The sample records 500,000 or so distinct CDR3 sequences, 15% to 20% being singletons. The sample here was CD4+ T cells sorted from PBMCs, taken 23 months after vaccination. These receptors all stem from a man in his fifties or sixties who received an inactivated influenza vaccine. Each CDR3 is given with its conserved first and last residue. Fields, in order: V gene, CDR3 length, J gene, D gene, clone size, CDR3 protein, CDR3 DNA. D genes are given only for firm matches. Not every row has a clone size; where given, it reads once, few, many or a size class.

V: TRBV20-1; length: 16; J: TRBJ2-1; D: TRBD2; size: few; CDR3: CSAQDPLAGGVHEQFF; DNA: TGCAGTGCTCAAGACCCCCTAGCGGGAGGGGTCCATGAGCAGTTCTTC
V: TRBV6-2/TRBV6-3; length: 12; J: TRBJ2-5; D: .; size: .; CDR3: CASIERPGTQYF; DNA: TGTGCCAGCATAGAGCGGCCGGGGACCCAGTACTTC
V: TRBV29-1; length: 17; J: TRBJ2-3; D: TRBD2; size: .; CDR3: CSAQRVAGGFRTDTQYF; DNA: TGCAGCGCCCAGCGGGTAGCGGGGGGGTTTAGGACAGATACGCAGTATTTT
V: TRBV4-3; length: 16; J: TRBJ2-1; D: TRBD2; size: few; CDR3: CASSRGAGDSYNEQFF; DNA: TGCGCCAGCAGCCGGGGAGCGGGGGATTCATACAATGAGCAGTTCTTC
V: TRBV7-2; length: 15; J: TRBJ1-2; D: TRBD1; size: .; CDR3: CASSFGGDSPYGYTF; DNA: TGTGCCAGCAGCTTCGGGGGGGACAGCCCCTATGGCTACACCTTC
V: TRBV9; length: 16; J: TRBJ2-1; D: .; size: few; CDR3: CASSTHDSLSGNEQFF; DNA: TGTGCCAGCAGCACTCACGACTCCCTTTCGGGCAATGAGCAGTTCTTC
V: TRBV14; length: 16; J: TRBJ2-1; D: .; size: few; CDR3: CASSQDWEVSYNEQFF; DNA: TGTGCCAGCAGCCAAGATTGGGAGGTGAGCTACAATGAGCAGTTCTTC
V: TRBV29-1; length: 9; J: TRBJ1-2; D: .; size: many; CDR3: CSVDDGYTF; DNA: TGCAGCGTTGACGATGGCTACACCTTC
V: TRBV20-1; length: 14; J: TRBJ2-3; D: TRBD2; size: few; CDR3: CSARGTSVPDTQYF; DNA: TGCAGTGCTAGAGGGACTAGTGTGCCAGATACGCAGTATTTT
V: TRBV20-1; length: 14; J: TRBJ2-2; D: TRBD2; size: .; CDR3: CSARSGSYTGELFF; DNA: TGCAGTGCCCGTAGCGGGAGTTACACCGGGGAGCTGTTTTTT
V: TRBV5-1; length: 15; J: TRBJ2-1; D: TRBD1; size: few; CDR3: CASSLEQGVGNEQFF; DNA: TGCGCCAGCAGCTTGGAACAGGGGGTCGGCAATGAGCAGTTCTTC
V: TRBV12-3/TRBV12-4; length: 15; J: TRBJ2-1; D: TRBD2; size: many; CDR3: CASSSTGTRGNEQFF; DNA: TGTGCCAGCAGTTCGACCGGGACTAGGGGCAATGAGCAGTTCTTC
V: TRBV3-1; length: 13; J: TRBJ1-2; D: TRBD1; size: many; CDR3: CASLDRGNYGYTF; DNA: TGTGCCAGCCTGGACAGGGGGAACTATGGCTACACCTTC
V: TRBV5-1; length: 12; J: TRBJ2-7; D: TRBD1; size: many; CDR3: CASSLDRGKQYF; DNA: TGCGCCAGCAGCTTGGACAGGGGCAAGCAGTACTTC
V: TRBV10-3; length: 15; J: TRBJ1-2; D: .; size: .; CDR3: CAISDQGQPLYGYTF; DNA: TGTGCCATCAGTGATCAGGGACAACCACTATACGGCTACACCTTC
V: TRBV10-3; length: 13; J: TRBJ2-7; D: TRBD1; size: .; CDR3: CAINRDSSVEQYF; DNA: TGTGCCATCAATAGGGACAGTTCGGTAGAGCAGTACTTC
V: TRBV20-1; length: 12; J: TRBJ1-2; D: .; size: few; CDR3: CSASLRNYGYTF; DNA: TGCAGTGCTAGTCTCAGAAACTATGGCTACACCTTC
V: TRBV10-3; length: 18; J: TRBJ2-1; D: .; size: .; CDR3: CAISDSGGLRGPYNEQFF; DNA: TGTGCCATCAGTGATAGTGGGGGGCTACGGGGGCCCTACAATGAGCAGTTCTTC
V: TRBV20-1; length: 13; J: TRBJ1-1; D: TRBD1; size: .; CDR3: CSASTGVGTEAFF; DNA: TGCAGTGCGAGTACAGGGGTAGGCACTGAAGCTTTCTTT
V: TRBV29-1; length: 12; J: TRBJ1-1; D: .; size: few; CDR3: CSVMDGNTEAFF; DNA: TGCAGCGTTATGGACGGGAACACTGAAGCTTTCTTT
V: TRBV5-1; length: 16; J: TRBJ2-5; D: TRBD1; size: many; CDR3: CASSLAGTGSPETQYF; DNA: TGCGCCAGCAGCTTAGCCGGGACAGGGTCCCCAGAGACCCAGTACTTC
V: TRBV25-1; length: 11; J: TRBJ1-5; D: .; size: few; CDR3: CASSENYRFSF; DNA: TGTGCCAGCAGTGAAAACTACAGGTTTTCATTT
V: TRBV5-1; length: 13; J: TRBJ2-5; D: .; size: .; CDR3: CASKISDQETQYF; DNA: TGCGCCAGCAAGATTAGCGATCAAGAGACCCAGTACTTC
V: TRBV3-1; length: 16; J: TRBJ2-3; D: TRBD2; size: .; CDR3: CASSRPLAGGRDTQYF; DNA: TGTGCCAGCAGCCGCCCGCTAGCGGGAGGGCGGGATACGCAGTATTTT
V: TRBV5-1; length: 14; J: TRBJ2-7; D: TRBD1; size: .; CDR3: CASSSPGQNYEQYF; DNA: TGCGCCAGCAGCTCCCCGGGACAGAACTACGAGCAGTACTTC
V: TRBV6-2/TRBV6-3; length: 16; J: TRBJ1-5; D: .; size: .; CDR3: CASSSGTTTSSQPQHF; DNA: TGTGCCAGCAGTTCCGGGACAACAACCTCCAGTCAGCCCCAGCATTTT
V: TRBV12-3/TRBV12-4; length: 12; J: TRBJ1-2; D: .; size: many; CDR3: CASSPGVYGYTF; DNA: TGTGCCAGCAGCCCCGGGGTGTATGGCTACACCTTC
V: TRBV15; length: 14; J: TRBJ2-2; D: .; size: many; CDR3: CATSRGGKAGELFF; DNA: TGTGCCACCAGCAGAGGCGGGAAGGCCGGGGAGCTGTTTTTT
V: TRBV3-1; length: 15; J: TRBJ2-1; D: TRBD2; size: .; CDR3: CASSQTSGGSNEQFF; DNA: TGTGCCAGCAGCCAGACTAGCGGGGGGAGCAATGAGCAGTTCTTC
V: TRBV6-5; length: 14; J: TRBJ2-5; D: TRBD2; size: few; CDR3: CASSLEPSGATQYF; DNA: TGTGCCAGCAGTTTGGAACCTAGCGGGGCCACCCAGTACTTC
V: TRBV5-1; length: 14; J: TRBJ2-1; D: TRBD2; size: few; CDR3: CASSSMTSRNEQFF; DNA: TGCGCCAGCAGCTCCATGACTAGCAGGAATGAGCAGTTCTTC
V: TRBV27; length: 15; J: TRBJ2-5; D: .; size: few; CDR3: CASSLSGRGGRTQYF; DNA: TGTGCCAGCAGTCTGTCAGGGCGTGGTGGGAGGACCCAGTACTTC
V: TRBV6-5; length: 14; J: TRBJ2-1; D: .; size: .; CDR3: CASSYGAGNREQFF; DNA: TGTGCCAGCAGTTACGGCGCGGGCAATCGAGAGCAGTTCTTC
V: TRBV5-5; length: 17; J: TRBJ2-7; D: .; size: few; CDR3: CASSLASVPYGYYEQYF; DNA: TGTGCCAGCAGCTTGGCCTCAGTACCCTACGGATACTACGAGCAGTACTTC
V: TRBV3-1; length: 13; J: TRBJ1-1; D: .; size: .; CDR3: CGSSQVGRLEAYF; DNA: TGTGGCAGCAGCCAAGTAGGACGGTTAGAAGCTTACTTT
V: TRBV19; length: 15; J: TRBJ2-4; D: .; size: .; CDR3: CASSPRQHDKNIQYF; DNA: TGTGCCAGTAGTCCGCGACAGCACGACAAAAACATTCAGTACTTC
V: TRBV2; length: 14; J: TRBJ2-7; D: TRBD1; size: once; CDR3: CASSGRQGVVEQYF; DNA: TGTGCCAGCAGTGGCCGTCAGGGGGTGGTCGAGCAGTACTTC
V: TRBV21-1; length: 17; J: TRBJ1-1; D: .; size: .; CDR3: CATVLDGGVVMNTEAFF; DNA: TGTGCCACCGTTTTAGACGGTGGGGTGGTGATGAACACTGAAGCTTTCTTT
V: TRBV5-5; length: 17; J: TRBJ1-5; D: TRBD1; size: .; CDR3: CASSPGQVGYSNQPQHF; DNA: TGTGCCAGCAGCCCCGGACAGGTTGGTTATAGCAATCAGCCCCAGCATTTT
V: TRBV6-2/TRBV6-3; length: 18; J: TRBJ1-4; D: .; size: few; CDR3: CASSYDRDLGGIVEKLFF; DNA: TGTGCCAGCAGTTACGACCGGGATCTTGGGGGAATAGTCGAAAAACTGTTTTTT
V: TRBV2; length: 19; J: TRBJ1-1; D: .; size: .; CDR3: CASSEHPTWTNAMNTEAFF; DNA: TGTGCCAGCAGCGAACACCCCACCTGGACAAACGCAATGAACACTGAAGCTTTCTTT
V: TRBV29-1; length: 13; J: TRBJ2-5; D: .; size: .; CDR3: CSVDGGTQETQYF; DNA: TGCAGCGTTGACGGCGGGACACAAGAGACCCAGTACTTC
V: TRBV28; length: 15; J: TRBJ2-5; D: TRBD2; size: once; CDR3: CASSSAGGGQETQYF; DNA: TGTGCCAGCAGTTCAGCGGGAGGGGGACAAGAGACCCAGTACTTC
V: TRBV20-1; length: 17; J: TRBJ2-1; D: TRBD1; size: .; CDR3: CSAREEGQGSVNNEQFF; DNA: TGCAGTGCTAGAGAGGAAGGACAGGGAAGCGTCAACAATGAGCAGTTCTTC
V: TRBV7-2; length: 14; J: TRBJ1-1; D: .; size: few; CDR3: CASSLRFGATEAFF; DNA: TGTGCCAGCAGCTTAAGGTTCGGGGCCACTGAAGCTTTCTTT
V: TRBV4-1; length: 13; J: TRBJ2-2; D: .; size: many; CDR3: CASSQDRGGELFF; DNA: TGCGCCAGCAGCCAAGATCGGGGCGGGGAGCTGTTTTTT
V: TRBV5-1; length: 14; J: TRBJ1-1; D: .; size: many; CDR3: CASSRNGENTEAFF; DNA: TGCGCCAGCAGCCGGAATGGAGAGAACACTGAAGCTTTCTTT
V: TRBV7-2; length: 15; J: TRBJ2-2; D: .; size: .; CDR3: CASSLASANTGELFF; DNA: TGTGCCAGCAGCTTAGCTAGCGCGAACACCGGGGAGCTGTTTTTT
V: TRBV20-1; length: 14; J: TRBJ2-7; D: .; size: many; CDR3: CSAIVGRRNYEQYF; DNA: TGCAGTGCTATTGTGGGCAGGAGAAATTACGAGCAGTACTTC